The T cell receptor beta chain under discussion was sequenced for a study of regulatory T cells in long-lasting Graves disease. CDR3 length: 14 residues. CDR1 is SEHNR and CDR2 is FQNEAQ in the germline V gene (reference sequence). The junction had 1 base not matched to a gene; V was cut back by 0 bases and J by 6 bases. Time point: newly diagnosed GD, antithyroid drugs for less than 3 months. The TCR library used RNA extracted from PBMCs. The TCR beta library used iRepertoire HTBI primers with Arm-PCR amplification of CDR3. MiXCR, applied by TCRdb to the multiplex PCR reads, yields one record per CDR3 protein. The data show 350,000 to 400,000 distinct CDR3 sequences, with 15% seen just once and 22% held by the top ten.

The sample here was peripheral blood mononuclear cells (PBMCs), taken at new diagnosis, from a patient treated with antithyroid drugs. The sequence came from a female donor with Graves disease. This sequence joins TRBV7-9 and TRBJ2-3; 9 bases agree with TRBD2. CDR3 nucleotide sequence: TGTGCCAGCAGCTTAGCTAGCGGGAGTGATACGCAGTATTTT. It translates to CASSLASGSDTQYF. The full variable domain, its missing parts supplied by reference TRBV7-9 and TRBJ2-3, is DTGVSQNPRHKITKRGQNVTFRCDPISEHNRLYWYRQTLGQGPEFLTYFQNEAQLEKSRLLSDRFSAERPKGSFSTLEIQRTEQGDSAMYLCASSLASGSDTQYFGPGTRLTVL.